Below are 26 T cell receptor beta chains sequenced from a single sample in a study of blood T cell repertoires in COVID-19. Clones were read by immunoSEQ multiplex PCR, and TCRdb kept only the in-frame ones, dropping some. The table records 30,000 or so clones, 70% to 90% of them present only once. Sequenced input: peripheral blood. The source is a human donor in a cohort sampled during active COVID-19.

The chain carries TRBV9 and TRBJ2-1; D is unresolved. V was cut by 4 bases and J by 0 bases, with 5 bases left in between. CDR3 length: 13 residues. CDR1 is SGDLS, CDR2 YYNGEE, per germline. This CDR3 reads CASSMSSYNEQFF. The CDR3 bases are TGTGCCAGCAGCATGAGCTCCTACAATGAGCAGTTCTTC.

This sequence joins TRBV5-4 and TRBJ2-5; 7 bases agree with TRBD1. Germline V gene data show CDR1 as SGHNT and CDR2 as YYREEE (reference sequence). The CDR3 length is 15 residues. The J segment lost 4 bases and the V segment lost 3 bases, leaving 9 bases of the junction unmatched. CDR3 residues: CASSSKTGSGETQYF. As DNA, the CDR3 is TGTGCCAGCAGCTCGAAGACAGGGAGTGGAGAGACCCAGTACTTC.

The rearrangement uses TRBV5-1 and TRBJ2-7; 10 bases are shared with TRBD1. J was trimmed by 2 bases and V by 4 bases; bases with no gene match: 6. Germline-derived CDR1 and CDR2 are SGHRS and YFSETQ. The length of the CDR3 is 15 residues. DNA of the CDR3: TGCGCCAGCAGCGAGGACAGGGGGGACCCCTACGAGCAGTACTTC. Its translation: CASSEDRGDPYEQYF.

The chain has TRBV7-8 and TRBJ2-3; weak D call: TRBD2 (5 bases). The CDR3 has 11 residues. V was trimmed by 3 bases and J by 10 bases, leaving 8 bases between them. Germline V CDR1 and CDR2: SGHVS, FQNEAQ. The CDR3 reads CASSLGGSQYF. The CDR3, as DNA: TGTGCCAGCAGCTTGGGCGGGTCGCAGTATTTT.

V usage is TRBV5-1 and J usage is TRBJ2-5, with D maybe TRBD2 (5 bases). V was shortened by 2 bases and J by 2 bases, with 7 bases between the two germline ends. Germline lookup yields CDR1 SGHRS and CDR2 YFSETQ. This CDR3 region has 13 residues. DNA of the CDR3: TGCGCCAGCAGCTTCGCGGGTCAAGAGACCCAGTACTTC. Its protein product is CASSFAGQETQYF.

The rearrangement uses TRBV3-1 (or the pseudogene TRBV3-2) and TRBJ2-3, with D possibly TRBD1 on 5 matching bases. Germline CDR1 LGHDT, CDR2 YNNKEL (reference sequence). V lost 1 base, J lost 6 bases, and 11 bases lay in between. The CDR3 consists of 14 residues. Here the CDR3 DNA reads TGTGCCAGCAGCCAAGGTCTGGGGCCGGATACGCAGTATTTT. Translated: CASSQGLGPDTQYF.

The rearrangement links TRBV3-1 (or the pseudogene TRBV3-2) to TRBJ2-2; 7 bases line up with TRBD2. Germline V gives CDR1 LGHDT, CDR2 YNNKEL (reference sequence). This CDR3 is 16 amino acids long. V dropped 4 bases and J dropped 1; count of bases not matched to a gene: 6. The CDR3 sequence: CASSPHSGENTGELFF. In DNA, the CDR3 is TGTGCCAGCAGCCCGCACAGCGGGGAGAACACCGGGGAGCTGTTTTTT.

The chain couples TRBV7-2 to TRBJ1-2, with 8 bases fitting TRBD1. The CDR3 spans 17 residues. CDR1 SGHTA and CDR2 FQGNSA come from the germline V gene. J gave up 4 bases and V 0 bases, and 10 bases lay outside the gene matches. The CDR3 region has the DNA TGTGCCAGCAGCTTAGCGCAGGTTCGACAGGGGATCTATGGCTACACCTTC. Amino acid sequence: CASSLAQVRQGIYGYTF.

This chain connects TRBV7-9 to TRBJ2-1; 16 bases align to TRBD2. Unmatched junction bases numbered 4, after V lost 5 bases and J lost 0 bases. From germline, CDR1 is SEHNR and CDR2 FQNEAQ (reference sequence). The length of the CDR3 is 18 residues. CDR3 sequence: CASSAGLAGGSSYNEQFF. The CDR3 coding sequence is TGTGCCAGCAGCGCGGGACTAGCGGGGGGGAGCTCCTACAATGAGCAGTTCTTC.

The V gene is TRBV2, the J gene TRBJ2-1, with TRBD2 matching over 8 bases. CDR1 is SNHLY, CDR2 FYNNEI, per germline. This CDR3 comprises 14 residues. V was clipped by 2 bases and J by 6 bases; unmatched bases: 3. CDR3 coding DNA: TGTGCCAGCAGTGAATTCGGACTAGCCAATGAGCAGTTCTTC. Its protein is CASSEFGLANEQFF.

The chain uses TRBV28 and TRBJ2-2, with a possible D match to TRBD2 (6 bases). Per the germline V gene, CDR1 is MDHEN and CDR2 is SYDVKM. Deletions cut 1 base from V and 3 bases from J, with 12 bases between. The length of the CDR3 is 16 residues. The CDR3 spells CASSLSGGRYTGELFF. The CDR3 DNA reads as TGTGCCAGCAGTTTATCCGGGGGACGGTACACCGGGGAGCTGTTTTTT.

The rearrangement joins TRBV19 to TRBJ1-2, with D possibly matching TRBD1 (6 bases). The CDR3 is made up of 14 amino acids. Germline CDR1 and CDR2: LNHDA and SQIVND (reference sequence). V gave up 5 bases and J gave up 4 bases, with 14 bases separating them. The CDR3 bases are TGTGCCAGTAGTCGGGCAGGGGAGTCCTATGGCTACACCTTC. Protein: CASSRAGESYGYTF. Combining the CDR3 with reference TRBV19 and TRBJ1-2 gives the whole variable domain DGGITQSPKYLFRKEGQNVTLSCEQNLNHDAMYWYRQDPGQGLRLIYYSQIVNDFQKGDIAEGYSVSREKKESFPLTVTSAQKNPTAFYLCASSRAGESYGYTFGSGTRLTVV.

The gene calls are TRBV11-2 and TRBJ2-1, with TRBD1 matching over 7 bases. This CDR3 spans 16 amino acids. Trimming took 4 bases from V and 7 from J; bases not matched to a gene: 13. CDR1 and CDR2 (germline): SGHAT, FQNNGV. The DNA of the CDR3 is TGTGCCAGCAGCTCTTTTAGGGGGCTCGAGAGGAATGAGCAGTTCTTC. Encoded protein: CASSSFRGLERNEQFF.

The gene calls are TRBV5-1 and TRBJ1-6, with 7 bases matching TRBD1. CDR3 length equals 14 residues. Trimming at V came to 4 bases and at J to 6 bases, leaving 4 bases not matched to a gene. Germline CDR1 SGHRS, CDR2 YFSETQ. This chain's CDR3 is CASSRGGSNSPLHF. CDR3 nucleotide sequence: TGCGCCAGCAGCCGAGGGGGCAGTAATTCACCCCTCCACTTT.

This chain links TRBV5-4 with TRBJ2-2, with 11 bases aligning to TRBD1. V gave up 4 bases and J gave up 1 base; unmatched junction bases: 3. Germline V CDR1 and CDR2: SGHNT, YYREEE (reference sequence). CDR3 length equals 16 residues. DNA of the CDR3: TGTGCCAGCAGCCTAGGGACAGGGGGGAACACCGGGGAGCTGTTTTTT. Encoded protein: CASSLGTGGNTGELFF.

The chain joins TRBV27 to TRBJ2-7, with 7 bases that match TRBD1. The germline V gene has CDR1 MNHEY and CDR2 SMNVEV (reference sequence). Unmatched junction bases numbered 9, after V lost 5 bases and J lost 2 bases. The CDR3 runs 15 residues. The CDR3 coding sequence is TGTGCCAGCAGTGCCACACAGGGGAGTCCCTACGAGCAGTACTTC. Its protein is CASSATQGSPYEQYF.

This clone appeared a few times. CDR3 protein: CASRPSQGVSYEQYF. CDR3 nucleotides: TGTGCCAGCAGGCCCTCTCAGGGGGTTTCCTACGAGCAGTACTTC. V and J are TRBV3-1 (or the pseudogene TRBV3-2) and TRBJ2-7, with TRBD1 matching 7 bases. This CDR3 region has 15 residues. CDR1 and CDR2 from the germline V gene are LGHDT and YNNKEL (reference sequence). The V segment lost 6 bases and the J segment 1 base; nucleotides outside the gene matches: 9.

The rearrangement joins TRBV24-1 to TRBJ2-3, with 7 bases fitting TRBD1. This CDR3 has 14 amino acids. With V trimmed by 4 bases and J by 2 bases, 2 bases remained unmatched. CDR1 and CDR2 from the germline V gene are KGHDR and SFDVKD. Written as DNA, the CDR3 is TGTGCCACCAGTGAAGGGACAGCCACAGATACGCAGTATTTT. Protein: CATSEGTATDTQYF.

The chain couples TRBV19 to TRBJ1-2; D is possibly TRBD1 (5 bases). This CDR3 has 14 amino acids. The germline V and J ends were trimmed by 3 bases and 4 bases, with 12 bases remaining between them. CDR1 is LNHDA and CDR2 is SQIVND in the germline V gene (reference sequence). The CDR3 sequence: CASSIPQGGYGYTF. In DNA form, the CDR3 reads TGTGCCAGTAGTATCCCCCAGGGCGGCTATGGCTACACCTTC. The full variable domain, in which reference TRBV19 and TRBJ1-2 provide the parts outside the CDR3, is DGGITQSPKYLFRKEGQNVTLSCEQNLNHDAMYWYRQDPGQGLRLIYYSQIVNDFQKGDIAEGYSVSREKKESFPLTVTSAQKNPTAFYLCASSIPQGGYGYTFGSGTRLTVV.

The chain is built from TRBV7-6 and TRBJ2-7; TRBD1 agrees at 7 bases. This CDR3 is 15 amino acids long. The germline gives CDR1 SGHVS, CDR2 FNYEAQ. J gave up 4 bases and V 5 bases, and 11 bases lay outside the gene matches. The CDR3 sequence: CASSTVTGKFYEQYF. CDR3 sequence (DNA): TGTGCCAGCAGCACCGTGACAGGGAAGTTTTACGAGCAGTACTTC.

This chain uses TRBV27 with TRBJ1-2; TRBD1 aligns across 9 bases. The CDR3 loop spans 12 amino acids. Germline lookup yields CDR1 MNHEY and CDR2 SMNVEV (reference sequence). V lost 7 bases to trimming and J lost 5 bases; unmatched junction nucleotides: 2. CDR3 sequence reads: CASKTGGYGYTF. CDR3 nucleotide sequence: TGTGCCAGCAAGACAGGGGGGTATGGCTACACCTTC.

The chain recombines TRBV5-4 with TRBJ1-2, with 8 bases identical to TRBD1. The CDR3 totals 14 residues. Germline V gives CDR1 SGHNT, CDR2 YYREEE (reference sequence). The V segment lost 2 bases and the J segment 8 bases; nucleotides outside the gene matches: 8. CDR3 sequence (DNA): TGTGCCAGCAGCTTCGGACAGGGAGCCCAAGGCTACACCTTC. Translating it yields CASSFGQGAQGYTF.

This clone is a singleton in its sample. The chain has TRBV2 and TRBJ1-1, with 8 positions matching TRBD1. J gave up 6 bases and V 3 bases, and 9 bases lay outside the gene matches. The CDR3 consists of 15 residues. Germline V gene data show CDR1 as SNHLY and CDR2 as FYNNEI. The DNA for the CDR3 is TGTGCCAGCAGTGATACCGGGACAGGTTTCCCTGAAGCTTTCTTT. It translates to CASSDTGTGFPEAFF.

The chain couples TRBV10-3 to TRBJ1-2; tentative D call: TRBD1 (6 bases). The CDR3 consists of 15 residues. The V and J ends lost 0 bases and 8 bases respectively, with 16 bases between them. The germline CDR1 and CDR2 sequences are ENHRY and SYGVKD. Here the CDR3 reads CAISESPQGWRGYTF. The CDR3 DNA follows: TGTGCCATCAGTGAGTCTCCGCAGGGGTGGCGGGGCTACACCTTC.

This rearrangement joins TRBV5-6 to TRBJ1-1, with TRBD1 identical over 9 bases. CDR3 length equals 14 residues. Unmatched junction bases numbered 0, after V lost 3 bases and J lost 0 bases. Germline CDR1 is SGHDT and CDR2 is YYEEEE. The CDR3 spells CASSWTGVNTEAFF. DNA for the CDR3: TGTGCCAGCAGCTGGACAGGGGTGAACACTGAAGCTTTCTTT. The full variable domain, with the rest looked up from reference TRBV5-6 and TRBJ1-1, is DAGVTQSPTHLIKTRGQQVTLRCSPKSGHDTVSWYQQALGQGPQFIFQYYEEEERQRGNFPDRFSGHQFPNYSSELNVNALLLGDSALYLCASSWTGVNTEAFFGQGTRLTVV.

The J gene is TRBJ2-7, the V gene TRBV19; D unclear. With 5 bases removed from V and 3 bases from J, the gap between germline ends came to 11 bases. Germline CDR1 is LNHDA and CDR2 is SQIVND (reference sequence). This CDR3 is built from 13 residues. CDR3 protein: CASSGFGLYEQYF. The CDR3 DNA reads TGTGCCAGTAGTGGTTTCGGTCTCTACGAGCAGTACTTC. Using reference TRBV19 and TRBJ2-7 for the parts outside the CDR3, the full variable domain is DGGITQSPKYLFRKEGQNVTLSCEQNLNHDAMYWYRQDPGQGLRLIYYSQIVNDFQKGDIAEGYSVSREKKESFPLTVTSAQKNPTAFYLCASSGFGLYEQYFGPGTRLTVT.